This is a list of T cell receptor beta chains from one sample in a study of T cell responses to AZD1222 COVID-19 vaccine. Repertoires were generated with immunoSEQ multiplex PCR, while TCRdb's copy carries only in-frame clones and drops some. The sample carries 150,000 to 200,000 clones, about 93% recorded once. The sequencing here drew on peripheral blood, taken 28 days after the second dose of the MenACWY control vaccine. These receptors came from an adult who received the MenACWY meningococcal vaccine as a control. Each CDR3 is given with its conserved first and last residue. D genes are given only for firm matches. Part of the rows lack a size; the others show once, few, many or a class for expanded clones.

CASSPGAGELFF . . TRBJ2-2 TRBV7-3
CASTRQINTEAFF . . TRBJ1-1 TRBV19
CASLLGLFSYNEQFF TRBD2 . TRBJ2-1 TRBV6-5
CASSLGDTGGRPLHF TRBD1 . TRBJ1-6 TRBV5-1
CASSYSTGITEAFF . once TRBJ1-1 TRBV6-5
CASSEPPGSPLHF . . TRBJ1-6 TRBV2
CASSMQAGGVDTQYF TRBD2 . TRBJ2-3 TRBV19
CASNLDGTVALETQYF TRBD1 . TRBJ2-5 TRBV5-1
CAWSVLGGQPQHF . . TRBJ1-5 TRBV30
CASSGQGSYGYTF TRBD1 . TRBJ1-2 TRBV2
CAISTPPGELFF . . TRBJ2-2 TRBV10-3
CASSGQGAGGYTF TRBD1 . TRBJ1-2 TRBV6-5
CASSQDRAGNQPQHF TRBD1 . TRBJ1-5 TRBV4-1
CASSPPLRASTEAFF . . TRBJ1-1 TRBV7-9
CASSPGLRDTQYF . once TRBJ2-3 TRBV18
CASSLSTGLFETQYF . . TRBJ2-5 TRBV11-3
CASSLLAGDEQFF TRBD2 . TRBJ2-1 TRBV2
CASSPGGGHEKLFF TRBD1 . TRBJ1-4 TRBV5-1
CASSLQGQGYTF TRBD1 . TRBJ1-2 TRBV10-2
CASSYGHGYTF . . TRBJ1-2 TRBV6-5
CASSHQWDNNNEQFF . few TRBJ2-1 TRBV3-1/TRBV3-2
CSAQQDWGEKLFF . . TRBJ1-4 TRBV29-1
CASRGFSYEQYF . once TRBJ2-7 TRBV2
CASSLYHGNEQFF . few TRBJ2-1 TRBV11-3
CAISESDRATPEAFF TRBD1 . TRBJ1-1 TRBV10-3
CASSPSSDYGYTF . . TRBJ1-2 TRBV12-3/TRBV12-4
CASSLGGARKETQYF . . TRBJ2-5 TRBV7-9
CASSPMPGNEKLFF . . TRBJ1-4 TRBV18
CASSHLRRVSDTQYF . . TRBJ2-3 TRBV4-1
CASSLPGSNYGYTF . . TRBJ1-2 TRBV5-1
CASSVVIGGYEQYF . . TRBJ2-7 TRBV18
CASEDHPGQDYNEQFF TRBD1 . TRBJ2-1 TRBV6-6
CASSQRRDRGFSGNTIYF TRBD1 . TRBJ1-3 TRBV6-6
CASSVYVGQGGKNTGELFF TRBD1 . TRBJ2-2 TRBV9
CASSRGDTNSPLHF . . TRBJ1-6 TRBV6-5
CAISVGQDTEAFF TRBD1 . TRBJ1-1 TRBV10-3
CASSQEPGLGTNEQFF . once TRBJ2-1 TRBV3-1/TRBV3-2
CAWSEAGGQETQYF TRBD2 . TRBJ2-5 TRBV30
CASSLAATEQYF . . TRBJ2-7 TRBV7-2
CAWSGGYYGYTF . . TRBJ1-2 TRBV30
CASSGDSVARGDTQYF . . TRBJ2-3 TRBV3-1/TRBV3-2
CASSTRSGGWETQYF TRBD2 . TRBJ2-5 TRBV11-2